Sequencing of this TCR beta chain was carried out in a study of blood T cell repertoires in COVID-19. Study background: Samples came from the United States, Italy and Spain, spanning acute and convalescent COVID-19. In each case, the material was cDNA or gDNA derived from T cells, B-cell-depleted T cells, or PBMCs.

In the authors' methods: Reference gene primer amplification gave estimated nucleated cell counts. Clones were sequenced by immunoSEQ multiplex PCR, and TCRdb holds only the in-frame ones, with some missing. The V and J calls and clone size come from that table; D and trimming were worked out from the DNA. The sample lists 70,000 to 100,000 clones, 55% to 80% occurring once. Germline V gene data show CDR1 as MNHEY and CDR2 as SMNVEV (reference sequence). Trimming at V came to 6 bases and at J to 5 bases, leaving 5 bases not matched to a gene. The CDR3 length is 13 residues. The chain is built from TRBV27 and TRBJ1-1; 8 bases match TRBD1. This TCR came from a woman in her fifties or sixties in a cohort sampled during active or convalescent COVID-19. The sample comprised peripheral blood. Here the CDR3 reads CASSQGALTEAFF. The CDR3 region has the DNA TGTGCCAGCAGCCAGGGGGCCCTTACTGAAGCTTTCTTT.